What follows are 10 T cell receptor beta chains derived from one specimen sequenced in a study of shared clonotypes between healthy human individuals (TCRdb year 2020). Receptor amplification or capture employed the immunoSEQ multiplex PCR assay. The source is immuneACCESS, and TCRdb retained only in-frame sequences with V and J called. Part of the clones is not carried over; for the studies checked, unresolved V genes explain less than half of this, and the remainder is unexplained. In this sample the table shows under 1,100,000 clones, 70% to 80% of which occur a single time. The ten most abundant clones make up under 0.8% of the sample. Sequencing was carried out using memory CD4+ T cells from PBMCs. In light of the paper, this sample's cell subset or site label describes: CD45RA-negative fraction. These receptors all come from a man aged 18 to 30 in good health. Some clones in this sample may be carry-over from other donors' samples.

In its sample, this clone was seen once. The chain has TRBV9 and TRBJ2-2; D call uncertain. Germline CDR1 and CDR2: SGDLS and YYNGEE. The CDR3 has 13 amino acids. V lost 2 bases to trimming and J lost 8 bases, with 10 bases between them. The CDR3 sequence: CASSVSGSGELFF. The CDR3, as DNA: TGTGCCAGCAGCGTTTCTGGATCAGGGGAGCTGTTTTTT.

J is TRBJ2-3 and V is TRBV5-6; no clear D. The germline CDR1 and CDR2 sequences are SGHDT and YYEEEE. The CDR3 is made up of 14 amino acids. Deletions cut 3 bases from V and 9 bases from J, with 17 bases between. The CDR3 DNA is TGTGCCAGCAGCTCCTTAGGTGGCCAGTTAACGCAGTATTTT. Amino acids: CASSSLGGQLTQYF.

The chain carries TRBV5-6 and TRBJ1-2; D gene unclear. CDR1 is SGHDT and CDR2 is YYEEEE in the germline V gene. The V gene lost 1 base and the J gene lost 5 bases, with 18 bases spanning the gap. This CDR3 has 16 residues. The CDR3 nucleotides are TGTGCCAGCAGCTTGCGGTCGATTCGGGTAGGGTATGGCTACACCTTC. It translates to CASSLRSIRVGYGYTF.

The CDR3 loop is CASSLSLASGVSSYEQYF. Here the CDR3 DNA reads TGTGCCAGCAGCTTAAGCCTGGCTAGCGGGGTCAGCTCCTACGAGCAGTACTTC. The V gene is TRBV7-8, the J gene TRBJ2-7, with TRBD2 identical over 9 bases. With 2 bases clipped from V and 0 bases from J, the junction kept 11 bases outside the gene matches. The CDR3 extends over 18 amino acids. Looked up from germline, CDR1 is SGHVS and CDR2 is FQNEAQ.

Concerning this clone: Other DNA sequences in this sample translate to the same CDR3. The CDR3 region is CASSSRDRGNTEAFF. The CDR3 nucleotides read TGCGCCAGCAGCTCCCGAGACAGGGGAAATACTGAAGCTTTCTTT. J is TRBJ1-1 and V is TRBV5-1; TRBD1 matches 8 bases. This CDR3 has 15 residues. V was pared by 3 bases and J by 5 bases, with 9 bases of the junction left unmatched. Germline V gives CDR1 SGHRS, CDR2 YFSETQ.

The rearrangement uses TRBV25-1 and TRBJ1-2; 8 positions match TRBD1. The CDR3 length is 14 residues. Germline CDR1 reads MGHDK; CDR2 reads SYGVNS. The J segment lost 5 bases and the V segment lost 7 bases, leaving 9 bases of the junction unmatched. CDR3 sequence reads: CASTPAGGQYGYTF. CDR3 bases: TGTGCCAGCACACCGGCAGGGGGCCAATATGGCTACACCTTC.

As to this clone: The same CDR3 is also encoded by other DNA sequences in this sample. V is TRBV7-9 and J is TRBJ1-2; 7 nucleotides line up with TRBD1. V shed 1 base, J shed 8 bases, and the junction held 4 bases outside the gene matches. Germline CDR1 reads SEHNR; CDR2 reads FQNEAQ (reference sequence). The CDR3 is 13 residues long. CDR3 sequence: CASSLGQGGGYTF. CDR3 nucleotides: TGTGCCAGCAGCTTAGGACAGGGAGGAGGCTACACCTTC.

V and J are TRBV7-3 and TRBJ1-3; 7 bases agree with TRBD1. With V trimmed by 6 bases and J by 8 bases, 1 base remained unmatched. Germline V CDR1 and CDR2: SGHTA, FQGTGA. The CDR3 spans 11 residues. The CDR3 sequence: CASSQGDTIYF. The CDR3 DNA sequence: TGTGCCAGCAGTCAGGGGGACACCATATATTTT.

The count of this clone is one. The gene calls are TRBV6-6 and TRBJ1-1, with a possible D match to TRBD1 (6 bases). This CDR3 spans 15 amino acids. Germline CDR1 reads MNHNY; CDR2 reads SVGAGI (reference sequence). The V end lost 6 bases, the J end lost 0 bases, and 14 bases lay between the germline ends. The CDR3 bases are TGTGCCAGCAGCCACGGGGGGGCCCTGAACACTGAAGCTTTCTTT. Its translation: CASSHGGALNTEAFF.

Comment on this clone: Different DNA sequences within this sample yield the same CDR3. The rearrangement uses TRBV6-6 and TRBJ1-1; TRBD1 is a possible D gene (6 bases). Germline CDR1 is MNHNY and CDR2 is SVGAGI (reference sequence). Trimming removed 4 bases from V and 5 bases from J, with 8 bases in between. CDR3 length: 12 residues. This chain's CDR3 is CASSLQGTEAFF. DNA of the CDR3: TGTGCCAGCAGTTTACAGGGTACTGAAGCTTTCTTT.